This is a list of T cell receptor beta chains from one sample in a study of T cells in Graves' hyperthyroidism and ophthalmopathy. TCRdb used MiXCR to reprocess the multiplex PCR reads, holding one entry per CDR3 protein. The sample shows fewer than 550,000 distinct CDR3 sequences, roughly 24% of them seen only once. What was sequenced was blood. The receptors shown here come from a woman aged 30 to 39 with Graves' ophthalmopathy. CDR3s include the opening cysteine and the closing phenylalanine or tryptophan. The D gene is left open where the match is weak. Not all rows give a size; the values are once, few, many and, for expanded clones, a class.

cdr3_length	d_call	clone_size	v_call	j_call	cdr3_nt	cdr3_aa
16	.	many	TRBV7-3	TRBJ2-2	TGTGCCAGCAGCTTATCGGGGGGCTCGAACACCGGGGAGCTGTTTTTT	CASSLSGGSNTGELFF
15	TRBD1	.	TRBV6-1	TRBJ2-7	TGTGCCAGCTATACCGACAGGGGACGACGTGGGGAGCAGTACTTC	CASYTDRGRRGEQYF
16	TRBD1	many	TRBV18	TRBJ1-2	TGTGCCAGCTCACCCGAAGGACAGGGTGGGAACTATGGCTACACCTTC	CASSPEGQGGNYGYTF
14	.	many	TRBV12-3/TRBV12-4	TRBJ1-5	TGTGCCAGCAGTACCCCAGGGATGTCTCAGCCCCAGCATTTT	CASSTPGMSQPQHF
14	TRBD2	many	TRBV28	TRBJ2-4	TGTGCCAGCAGTTTAGGCGGGGGGGCGGACATTCAGTACTTC	CASSLGGGADIQYF
15	.	.	TRBV28	TRBJ1-1	TGTGCCAGCAGTCCTGCCCGAGGGAGGAACACTGAAGCTTTCTTT	CASSPARGRNTEAFF
16	.	many	TRBV2	TRBJ1-2	TGTGCCAGCAGTGTCCCGGGACGCCCTGCGGACTATGGCTACACCTTC	CASSVPGRPADYGYTF
16	.	.	TRBV28	TRBJ1-2	TGTGCCAGCAGTTTAGAAGGGGGTGAGGCTAACTATGGCTACACCTTC	CASSLEGGEANYGYTF
16	.	few	TRBV11-2	TRBJ1-3	TGTGCCAGCAGCTATCGGACGGCGAACTCTGGAAACACCATATATTTT	CASSYRTANSGNTIYF
14	.	.	TRBV6-1	TRBJ2-2	TGTGCCAGCCACACAGCGATGAACACCGGGGAGCTGTTTTTT	CASHTAMNTGELFF
14	TRBD1	many	TRBV29-1	TRBJ1-1	TGCAGCGTATGGGACAGAGGAAGAAACACTGAAGCTTTCTTT	CSVWDRGRNTEAFF
15	TRBD2	.	TRBV7-2	TRBJ2-5	TGTGCCAGCAGCCGACCGGGACTAGCGGATCAGACCCAGTACTTC	CASSRPGLADQTQYF
11	.	once	TRBV28	TRBJ2-7	TGTGCCACCGGGGGCCTCTACGAGCAGTACTTC	CATGGLYEQYF
15	.	many	TRBV28	TRBJ1-2	TGTGCCAGCAGTATCCCTCTAGGACGGGACTATGGCTACACCTTC	CASSIPLGRDYGYTF
15	.	many	TRBV5-1	TRBJ1-2	TGCGCCAGCAGCTTGGATCCCGGGTTAGCCTATGGCTACACCTTC	CASSLDPGLAYGYTF
16	.	many	TRBV6-5	TRBJ2-2	TGTGCCAGCAGTTACTCGAAGACACAGAAGACCGGGGAGCTGTTTTTT	CASSYSKTQKTGELFF
15	TRBD2	many	TRBV5-1	TRBJ2-7	TGCGCCAGCAGCCGAACACTAGCGGGGGCCGACGAGCAGTACTTC	CASSRTLAGADEQYF
19	TRBD2	.	TRBV6-2/TRBV6-3	TRBJ2-2	TGTGCCAGCAGTCTCCCCGGGACTAGCGGGGGCGCGAACACCGGGGAGCTGTTTTTT	CASSLPGTSGGANTGELFF
13	.	many	TRBV12-3/TRBV12-4	TRBJ1-1	TGTGCCAGCATCCTCAGGGCGAACACTGAAGCTTTCTTT	CASILRANTEAFF
13	.	.	TRBV27	TRBJ1-1	TGTGCCAGCAGTGGGTACAGGGAAGATGAAGCTTTCTTT	CASSGYREDEAFF
14	.	.	TRBV30	TRBJ1-2	TGTGCCTGGAGGAACCTGGGGGATAACTATGGCTACACCTTC	CAWRNLGDNYGYTF
15	.	many	TRBV5-1	TRBJ2-2	TGCGCCAGCAGCTTGGGGACATTTAACACCGGGGAGCTGTTTTTT	CASSLGTFNTGELFF
14	TRBD1	many	TRBV2	TRBJ1-5	TGTGCCAGCACAGGACAGGTGAAGAATCAGCCCCAGCATTTT	CASTGQVKNQPQHF
15	.	few	TRBV6-2/TRBV6-3	TRBJ1-5	TGTGCCAGCAGTTACTCGTCAGGACGCAATCAGCCCCAGCATTTT	CASSYSSGRNQPQHF
16	TRBD2	.	TRBV20-1	TRBJ2-5	TGCAGTGCTAGCCTCGGGACTAGCGGGGGAAAAGAGACCCAGTACTTC	CSASLGTSGGKETQYF
14	.	few	TRBV2	TRBJ2-7	TGTGCCACCGTCACAGAGCGGGCGGACTACGAGCAGTACTTC	CATVTERADYEQYF
15	TRBD1	many	TRBV4-1	TRBJ1-5	TGCGCCAGCAGCCCCGGACAGGGGCCCAATCAGCCCCAGCATTTT	CASSPGQGPNQPQHF
15	TRBD2	.	TRBV20-1	TRBJ2-2	TGCAGTGCTACTAGCGGGGGGGGGAACACCGGGGAGCTGTTTTTT	CSATSGGGNTGELFF
16	TRBD1	.	TRBV4-2	TRBJ2-5	TGTGCCAGCAGCCAAGATCCCCAGGGGGTGGAGGAGACCCAGTACTTC	CASSQDPQGVEETQYF
15	.	.	TRBV6-5	TRBJ1-2	TGTGCCAGCAGTTACTTTCAGGGGTCGCCTATGGGCTACACCTTC	CASSYFQGSPMGYTF
13	.	.	TRBV7-3	TRBJ2-3	TGTGCCAGCAGCGGACAGCCAACAGATACGCAGTATTTT	CASSGQPTDTQYF
13	.	.	TRBV27	TRBJ2-7	TGTGCCAGCAGTCCGACGCAGTCCTACGAGCAGTACTTC	CASSPTQSYEQYF
14	.	many	TRBV27	TRBJ1-5	TGTGCCAGCAGTTTATCCGCATACAATCAGCCCCAGCATTTT	CASSLSAYNQPQHF
12	.	.	TRBV9	TRBJ2-2	TGTGCCAGCAGCGGAGAGGGGAGGGAGCTGTTTTTT	CASSGEGRELFF
14	.	.	TRBV29-1	TRBJ2-5	TGCAGCGTTGAAGATCGGGGATACCAAGAGACCCAGTACTTC	CSVEDRGYQETQYF
15	.	.	TRBV6-5	TRBJ2-7	TGTGCCAGCAGTTACTCCGCGGTTATCTCCTACGAGCAGTACTTC	CASSYSAVISYEQYF